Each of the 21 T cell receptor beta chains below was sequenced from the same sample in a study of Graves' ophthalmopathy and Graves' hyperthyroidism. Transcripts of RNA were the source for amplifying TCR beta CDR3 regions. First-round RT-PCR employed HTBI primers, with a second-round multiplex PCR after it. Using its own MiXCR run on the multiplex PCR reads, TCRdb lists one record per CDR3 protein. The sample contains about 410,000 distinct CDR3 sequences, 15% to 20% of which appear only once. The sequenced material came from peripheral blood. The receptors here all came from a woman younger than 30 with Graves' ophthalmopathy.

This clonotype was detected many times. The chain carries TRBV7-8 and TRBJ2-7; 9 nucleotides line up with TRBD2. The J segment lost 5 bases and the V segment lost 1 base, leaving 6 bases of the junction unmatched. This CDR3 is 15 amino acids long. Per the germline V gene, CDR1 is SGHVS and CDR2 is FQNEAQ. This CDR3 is CASSLVREGRDEQYF. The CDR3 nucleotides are TGTGCCAGCAGCTTAGTGCGGGAGGGTCGGGACGAGCAGTACTTC.

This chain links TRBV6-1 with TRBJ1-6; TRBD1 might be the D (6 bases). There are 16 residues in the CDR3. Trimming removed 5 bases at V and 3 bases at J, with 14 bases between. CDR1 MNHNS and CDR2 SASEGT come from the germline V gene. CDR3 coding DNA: TGTGCCAGCAGTAAGGACAGTAACCACTATAATTCACCCCTCCACTTT. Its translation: CASSKDSNHYNSPLHF.

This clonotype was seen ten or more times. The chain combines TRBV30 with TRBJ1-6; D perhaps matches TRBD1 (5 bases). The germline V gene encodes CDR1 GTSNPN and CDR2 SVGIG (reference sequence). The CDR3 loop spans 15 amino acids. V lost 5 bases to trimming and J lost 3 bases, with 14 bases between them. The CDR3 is CAWEGARSYNSPLHF. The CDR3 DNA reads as TGTGCCTGGGAAGGGGCGCGTAGCTATAATTCACCCCTCCACTTT.

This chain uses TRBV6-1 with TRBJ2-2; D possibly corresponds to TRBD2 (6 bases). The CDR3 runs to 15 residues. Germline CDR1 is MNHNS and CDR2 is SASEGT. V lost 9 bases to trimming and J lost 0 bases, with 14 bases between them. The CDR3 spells CASKTTGANTGELFF. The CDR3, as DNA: TGTGCCAGTAAAACAACGGGAGCGAACACCGGGGAGCTGTTTTTT.

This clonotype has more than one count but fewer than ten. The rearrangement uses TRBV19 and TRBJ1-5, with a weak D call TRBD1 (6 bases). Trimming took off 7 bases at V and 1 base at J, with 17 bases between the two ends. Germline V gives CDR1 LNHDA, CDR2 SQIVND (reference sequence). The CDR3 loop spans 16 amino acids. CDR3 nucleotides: TGTGCCAGTACCTCAACGGGGGGCTGGAGCAATCAGCCCCAGCATTTT. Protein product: CASTSTGGWSNQPQHF.

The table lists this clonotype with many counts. CDR3 amino acids: CASSAGGSAYGYTF. DNA of the CDR3: TGTGCCAGCAGTGCAGGGGGCTCTGCTTATGGCTACACCTTC. The chain has TRBV28 and TRBJ1-2, with 8 bases identical to TRBD1. The CDR3 has 14 amino acids. The ends lost 5 bases at V and 5 bases at J; junction bases unmatched: 7. Per the germline V gene, CDR1 is MDHEN and CDR2 is SYDVKM.

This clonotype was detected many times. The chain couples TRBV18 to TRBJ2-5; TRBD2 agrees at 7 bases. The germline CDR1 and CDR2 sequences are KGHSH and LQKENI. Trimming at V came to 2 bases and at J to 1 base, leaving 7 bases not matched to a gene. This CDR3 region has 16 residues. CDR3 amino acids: CASSPFLADFQETQYF. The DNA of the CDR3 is TGTGCCAGCTCACCATTTCTAGCGGATTTCCAAGAGACCCAGTACTTC.

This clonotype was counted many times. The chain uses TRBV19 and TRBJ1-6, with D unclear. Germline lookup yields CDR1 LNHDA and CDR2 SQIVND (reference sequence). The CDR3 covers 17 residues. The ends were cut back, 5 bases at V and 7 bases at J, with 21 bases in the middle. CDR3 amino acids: CASSGRVTLPPNSPLHF. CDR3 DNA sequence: TGTGCCAGTAGTGGGCGGGTGACTCTCCCACCAAATTCACCCCTCCACTTT.

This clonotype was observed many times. This CDR3 is CASSIRIGGYTF. DNA for the CDR3: TGTGCCAGTAGTATCCGCATAGGTGGCTACACCTTC. The chain recombines TRBV19 with TRBJ1-2; D is unresolved. The length of the CDR3 is 12 residues. The germline V and J ends were trimmed by 3 bases and 7 bases, with 9 bases remaining between them. Germline V gene lookup returns CDR1 LNHDA and CDR2 SQIVND (reference sequence).

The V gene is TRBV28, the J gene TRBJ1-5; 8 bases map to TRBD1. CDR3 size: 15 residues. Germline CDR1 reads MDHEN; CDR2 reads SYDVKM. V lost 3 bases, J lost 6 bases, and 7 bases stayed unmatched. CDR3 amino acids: CASSFGTGGSQPQHF. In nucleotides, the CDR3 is TGTGCCAGCAGTTTCGGAACAGGGGGGAGTCAGCCCCAGCATTTT.

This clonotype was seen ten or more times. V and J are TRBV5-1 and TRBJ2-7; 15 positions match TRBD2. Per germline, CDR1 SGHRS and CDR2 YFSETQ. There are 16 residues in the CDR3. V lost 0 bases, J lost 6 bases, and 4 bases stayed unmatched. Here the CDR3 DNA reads TGCGCCAGCAGCTTGGGTTGGACTAGCGGGAGGGGCGAGCAGTACTTC. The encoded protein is CASSLGWTSGRGEQYF. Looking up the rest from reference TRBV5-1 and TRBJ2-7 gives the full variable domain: KAGVTQTPRYLIKTRGQQVTLSCSPISGHRSVSWYQQTPGQGLQFLFEYFSETQRNKGNFPGRFSGRQFSNSRSEMNVSTLELGDSALYLCASSLGWTSGRGEQYFGPGTRLTVT.

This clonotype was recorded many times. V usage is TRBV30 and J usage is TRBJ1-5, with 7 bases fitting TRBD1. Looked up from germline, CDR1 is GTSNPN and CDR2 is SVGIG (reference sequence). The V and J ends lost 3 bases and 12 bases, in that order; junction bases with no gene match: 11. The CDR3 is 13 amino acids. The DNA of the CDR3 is TGTGCCTGGAGACACCCAGAGGACAGGTTCCAGCATTTT. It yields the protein CAWRHPEDRFQHF.

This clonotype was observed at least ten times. DNA for the CDR3: TGTGCCAGCAGTTACGACACCGGGTCCCCCGGGGCTTTCTTT. Encoded protein: CASSYDTGSPGAFF. The V and J genes are TRBV6-2 or TRBV6-3 and TRBJ1-1; D gene unclear. The V and J ends lost 2 bases and 11 bases respectively, with 18 bases between them. The CDR3 is 14 residues long. Germline CDR1 and CDR2: MNHEY and SVGEGT.

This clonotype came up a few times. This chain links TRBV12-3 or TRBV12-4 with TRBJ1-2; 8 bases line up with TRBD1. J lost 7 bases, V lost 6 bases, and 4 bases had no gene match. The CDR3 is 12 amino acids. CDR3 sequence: CASRDGQGGYTF. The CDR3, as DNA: TGTGCCAGCAGGGACGGACAGGGTGGCTACACCTTC.

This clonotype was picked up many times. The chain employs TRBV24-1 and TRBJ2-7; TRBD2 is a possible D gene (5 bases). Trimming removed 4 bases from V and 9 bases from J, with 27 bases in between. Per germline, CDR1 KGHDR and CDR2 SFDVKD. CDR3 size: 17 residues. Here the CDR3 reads CATSEHTKSADFGVQYF. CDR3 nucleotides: TGTGCCACCAGTGAACACACCAAGTCCGCGGACTTTGGTGTGCAGTACTTC.

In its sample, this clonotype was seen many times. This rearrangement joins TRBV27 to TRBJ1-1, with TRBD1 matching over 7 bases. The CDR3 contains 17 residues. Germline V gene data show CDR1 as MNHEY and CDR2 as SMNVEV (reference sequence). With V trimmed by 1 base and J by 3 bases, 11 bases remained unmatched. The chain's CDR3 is CASSLWSGQRVHTEAFF. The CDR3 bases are TGTGCCAGCAGTTTATGGTCGGGACAGAGAGTTCACACTGAAGCTTTCTTT.

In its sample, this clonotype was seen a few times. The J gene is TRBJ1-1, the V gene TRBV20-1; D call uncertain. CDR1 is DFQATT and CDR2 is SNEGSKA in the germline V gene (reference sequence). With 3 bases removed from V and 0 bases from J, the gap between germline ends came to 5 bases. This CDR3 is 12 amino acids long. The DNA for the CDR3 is TGCAGTGCTAGGAGAATGAACACTGAAGCTTTCTTT. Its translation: CSARRMNTEAFF.

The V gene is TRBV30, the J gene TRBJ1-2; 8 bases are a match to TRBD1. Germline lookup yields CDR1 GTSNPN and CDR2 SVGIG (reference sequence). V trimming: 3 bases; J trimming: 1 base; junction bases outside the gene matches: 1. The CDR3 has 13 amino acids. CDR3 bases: TGTGCCTGGAGAGACAGGGGTAACTATGGCTACACCTTC. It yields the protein CAWRDRGNYGYTF.

The CDR3 bases are TGTGCCAGCAGTCTCGAACAGGGGCGCAATCAGCCCCAGCATTTT. It is translated as CASSLEQGRNQPQHF. The chain recombines TRBV7-2 with TRBJ1-5; TRBD1 matches at 7 bases. This CDR3 has 15 residues. The germline CDR1 and CDR2 sequences are SGHTA and FQGNSA. The ends lost 6 bases at V and 2 bases at J; junction bases unmatched: 7.

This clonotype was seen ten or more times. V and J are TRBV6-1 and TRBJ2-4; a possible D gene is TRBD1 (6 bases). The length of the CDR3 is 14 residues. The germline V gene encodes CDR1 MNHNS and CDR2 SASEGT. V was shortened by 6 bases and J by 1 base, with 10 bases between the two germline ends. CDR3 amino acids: CASRSGQAKNIQYF. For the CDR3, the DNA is TGTGCCAGCAGGTCAGGACAGGCCAAAAACATTCAGTACTTC.

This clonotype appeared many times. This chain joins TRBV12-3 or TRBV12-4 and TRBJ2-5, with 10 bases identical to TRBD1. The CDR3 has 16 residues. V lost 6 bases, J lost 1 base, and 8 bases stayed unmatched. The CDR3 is CASSSTGTGVQETQYF. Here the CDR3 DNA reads TGTGCCAGCAGCTCAACCGGGACAGGGGTCCAAGAGACCCAGTACTTC.